The 21 T cell receptor beta chains given below trace back to one sample, sequenced in a study of read filtering for tumor transcriptome and immune sequencing (dated by TCRdb to 2018 to 2020). TCRdb names Illumina HiSeq 4000 as the instrument used. The Immunoverse kit was used to build TCR libraries from around 420 ng RNA, with molecular barcoded adaptors covering alpha/delta and beta/gamma chains. TCRdb trimmed public reads at Q25 via fastp, called clones via MiXCR and kept in-frame beta chains. Rows with a matching CDR3 protein are joined into one entry that keeps the most common DNA and genes. For this sample there are around 130,000 distinct CDR3 sequences; 10% to 15% appear just once. Clones ranked in the top ten supply 8% to 13% of the sample. The sequencing input was a population of CD138-negative cells sorted from bone marrow. The meaning of the sample's cell subset or site label: bone marrow mononuclear cells depleted of CD138+ plasma/myeloma cells by negative magnetic selection. These receptors were obtained from a donor over 35 with multiple myeloma.

This clonotype has a count of ten or more. V gene TRBV7-2 combines with J gene TRBJ2-5; no reliable D call. Germline values: CDR1 SGHTA, CDR2 FQGNSA. The V end lost 0 bases, the J end lost 5 bases, and 10 bases lay between the germline ends. The CDR3 is made up of 14 amino acids. CDR3 residues: CASSLAGWRETQYF. The CDR3 DNA sequence: TGTGCCAGCAGCTTAGCGGGCTGGCGGGAGACCCAGTACTTC.

This clonotype has a count of ten or more. The chain links TRBV5-1 to TRBJ2-2; D is uncertain. The CDR3 is made up of 14 amino acids. Per the germline V gene, CDR1 is SGHRS and CDR2 is YFSETQ. Between the trimmed V and J ends, which lost 1 base and 4 bases, there was a span of 8 bases. CDR3 sequence (DNA): TGCGCCAGCAGCTTGAGTCCCGCCACCGGGGAGCTGTTTTTT. Its protein product is CASSLSPATGELFF.

This clonotype was counted many times. This chain connects TRBV6-5 to TRBJ2-1; a weak D match, TRBD1 (5 bases). The V end lost 0 bases, the J end lost 5 bases, and 8 bases lay between the germline ends. Germline CDR1 reads MNHEY; CDR2 reads SVGAGI. The CDR3 loop spans 14 amino acids. This CDR3 is CASSYSRQNNEQFF. CDR3 DNA sequence: TGTGCCAGCAGTTACTCCCGACAGAACAATGAGCAGTTCTTC.

This clonotype occurred many times. The V gene is TRBV12-3 or TRBV12-4, the J gene TRBJ2-1, with D maybe TRBD2 (6 bases). V gave up 5 bases and J gave up 8 bases, with 10 bases separating them. There are 12 residues in the CDR3. CDR3 nucleotides: TGTGCCAGCAGTCCTCTAGCGTATGAGCAGTTCTTC. It encodes CASSPLAYEQFF.

This clonotype has at least ten counts. This chain connects TRBV7-2 to TRBJ2-3; no reliable D call. Looked up from germline, CDR1 is SGHTA and CDR2 is FQGNSA. Trimming stripped 5 bases from V and 6 bases from J, with 15 bases between. The length of the CDR3 is 14 residues. CDR3 sequence reads: CASSPESAWDTQYF. In nucleotides, the CDR3 is TGTGCCAGCAGCCCGGAATCGGCGTGGGATACGCAGTATTTT. Supplemented by reference TRBV7-2 and TRBJ2-3, the full variable domain reads GAGVSQSPSNKVTEKGKDVELRCDPISGHTALYWYRQSLGQGLEFLIYFQGNSAPDKSGLPSDRFSAERTGGSVSTLTIQRTQQEDSAVYLCASSPESAWDTQYFGPGTRLTVL.

A note on this clonotype: Its ends do not fully match the called genes, so a read error is possible. The chain couples TRBV10-3 to TRBJ2-1; D is undetermined. Germline loops: CDR1 ENHRY, CDR2 SYGVKD. The CDR3 covers 19 residues. CDR3 nucleotide sequence: TGTGCCACCAGCGTCGTCGATACTCAGGAATGGAGCTCCTACAATGGGCAGTTCTTC. Translation gives CATSVVDTQEWSSYNGQFF.

The genes are TRBV18 and TRBJ2-1; 8 nucleotides match TRBD1. V gave up 1 base and J gave up 3 bases; unmatched junction bases: 2. Looked up from germline, CDR1 is KGHSH and CDR2 is LQKENI. CDR3 length: 15 amino acids. The CDR3 sequence: CASSPRTGIYNEQFF. The CDR3 DNA sequence: TGTGCCAGCTCACCACGGACAGGGATCTACAATGAGCAGTTCTTC.

This clonotype was recorded many times. This rearrangement joins TRBV20-1 to TRBJ2-7; no clear D gene. CDR3 length: 15 amino acids. Germline values: CDR1 DFQATT, CDR2 SNEGSKA (reference sequence). Trimming left V 0 bases short and J 0 bases short, with 12 bases between. The CDR3 spells CSARDPTAVSYEQYF. As DNA, the CDR3 is TGCAGTGCTAGAGATCCCACGGCTGTCTCCTACGAGCAGTACTTC.

This clonotype has ten or more counts. V usage is TRBV12-3 or TRBV12-4 and J usage is TRBJ1-6; no reliable D call. This CDR3 is built from 14 residues. V shed 6 bases and J shed 8 bases, with 14 bases lying between them. Written as DNA, the CDR3 is TGTGCCAGCAGGGGTGGATACTCGGATTCACCCCTCCACTTT. Protein: CASRGGYSDSPLHF.

There are many counts of this clonotype. The gene calls are TRBV20-1 and TRBJ2-7, with D hard to call. The length of the CDR3 is 15 residues. Deletions cut 1 base from V and 3 bases from J, with 16 bases between. In germline, CDR1 is DFQATT, CDR2 SNEGSKA (reference sequence). CDR3 in DNA: TGCAGTGCTAGAGGTACACTTACTTGGGACTACGAGCAGTACTTC. It codes for CSARGTLTWDYEQYF.

In this sample, this clonotype turned up many times. The chain joins TRBV29-1 to TRBJ2-2, with 11 bases lining up with TRBD2. The germline V gene has CDR1 SQVTM and CDR2 ANQGSEA. The length of the CDR3 is 13 residues. The junction had 5 bases not matched to a gene; V was cut back by 7 bases and J by 7 bases. The CDR3: CSALAGGGGELFF. CDR3 nucleotide sequence: TGCAGCGCTCTAGCGGGGGGTGGCGGGGAGCTGTTTTTT.

This clonotype occurred a few times. The chain carries TRBV12-3 or TRBV12-4 and TRBJ2-7; D might be TRBD1 (5 bases). V lost 2 bases and J 6 bases, leaving 11 bases between the germline ends. The CDR3 loop spans 13 amino acids. The CDR3 spells CASSLRSGIEQYF. The CDR3, as DNA: TGTGCCAGCAGTTTAAGGTCAGGGATCGAGCAGTACTTC.

This clonotype was counted many times. The DNA of the CDR3 is TGTGCCAGCACCCAGACAGCCGGGGAGCTGTTTTTT. This encodes CASTQTAGELFF. The chain recombines TRBV7-9 with TRBJ2-2, with D maybe TRBD1 (5 bases). The CDR3 consists of 12 residues. The germline V gene has CDR1 SEHNR and CDR2 FQNEAQ (reference sequence). V lost 7 bases and J lost 6, with 9 bases in between. Together with reference TRBV7-9 and TRBJ2-2, the CDR3 gives the full variable domain: DTGVSQNPRHKITKRGQNVTFRCDPISEHNRLYWYRQTLGQGPEFLTYFQNEAQLEKSRLLSDRFSAERPKGSFSTLEIQRTEQGDSAMYLCASTQTAGELFFGEGSRLTVL.

In this sample, this clonotype turned up many times. The chain couples TRBV6-2 or TRBV6-3 to TRBJ2-7; D is undetermined. This CDR3 spans 11 amino acids. Trimming shortened V by 7 bases and J by 0 bases, and 4 bases separated the two germline ends. Germline lookup yields CDR1 MNHEY and CDR2 SVGEGT. Here the CDR3 reads CASKSSYEQYF. The CDR3 bases are TGTGCCAGCAAGAGCTCCTACGAGCAGTACTTC.

This clonotype was seen more than once but under ten times. A much more abundant neighbour one base away suggests this may be a read error. This chain links TRBV12-3 or TRBV12-4 with TRBJ1-4; the D is unclear. The CDR3 extends over 15 amino acids. CDR3 protein: CASSLLVSTNEKLSF. In DNA form, the CDR3 reads TGTGCCAGCAGTTTATTGGTGTCAACTAATGAAAAACTGTCTTTT.

This CDR3 is CASSIPGPSRTQYF. In DNA, the CDR3 is TGTGCCAGTAGTATCCCAGGGCCCAGTAGGACCCAGTACTTC. The chain links TRBV19 to TRBJ2-5, with D perhaps matching TRBD1 (5 bases). Germline V gene data show CDR1 as LNHDA and CDR2 as SQIVND (reference sequence). V was clipped by 3 bases and J by 7 bases, with 15 bases between them. The length of the CDR3 is 14 residues.

With regard to this clonotype: A much larger clone sits a single nucleotide away, making a read error possible. The chain uses TRBV29-1 and TRBJ2-7; 9 nucleotides line up with TRBD2. With V trimmed by 7 bases and J by 1 base, 8 bases remained unmatched. Germline V gene lookup returns CDR1 SQVTM and CDR2 ANQGSEA. This CDR3 contains 14 residues. The DNA of the CDR3 is TGCAGCGGGGGCGAGACTAGCGGTTCCTACGAGCAGTACTTC. This encodes CSGGETSGSYEQYF.

This clonotype has a handful of counts. The genes are TRBV20-1 and TRBJ2-5, with D hard to call. The CDR3 sequence is 13 residues long. Per the germline V gene, CDR1 is DFQATT and CDR2 is SNEGSKA (reference sequence). With 0 bases removed from V and 5 bases from J, the gap between germline ends came to 10 bases. As DNA, the CDR3 is TGCAGTGCTAGAGATCCCCCCCGGGAGACCCAGTACTTC. Its translation is CSARDPPRETQYF.

This clonotype showed up just a few times. This chain uses TRBV4-1 with TRBJ1-2; no clear D gene. Trimming removed 0 bases at V and 1 base at J, with 9 bases between. Germline-derived CDR1 and CDR2 are MGHRA and YSYEKL. The CDR3 is 15 amino acids. For the CDR3, the DNA is TGCGCCAGCAGCCAAGAGTATCCGATTAACTATGGCTACACCTTC. It translates to CASSQEYPINYGYTF.

The table lists this clonotype with many counts. The V gene is TRBV3-1, the J gene TRBJ1-2; D not certain. The CDR3 sequence is 13 residues long. Germline CDR1 reads LGHDT; CDR2 reads YNNKEL (reference sequence). V was shortened by 7 bases and J by 3 bases, with 12 bases between the two germline ends. As DNA, the CDR3 is TGTGCCAGCACTGGAGAGGGCGACTATGGCTACACCTTC. Translating it yields CASTGEGDYGYTF.

The V gene is TRBV7-2, the J gene TRBJ2-1, with TRBD2 matching over 8 bases. Trimming took 6 bases from V and 12 from J; bases not matched to a gene: 16. In germline, CDR1 is SGHTA, CDR2 FQGNSA. This CDR3 contains 15 residues. The CDR3 DNA sequence: TGTGCCAGCAGGAACGGACTAGCCGCAAACAACGGGCAGTTCTTC. This translates into CASRNGLAANNGQFF.